This T cell receptor beta chain stems from a study of post-analysis software for immune sequencing data. Whole-study findings and limits: In patients, TRBV5-6, TRBV5-1 and TRBV20-1 belonged to roughly five TRBV segments found more frequently than in controls.

Unique molecular identifiers featured in each of the TCR beta cDNA libraries. Around 500,000 cDNA molecules came from 1 to 10 million T cells. TCRdb processed the PCR reads anew with MiXCR; each CDR3 protein has one entry. Of about 820,000 distinct CDR3 sequences listed, approximately 53% were seen once; the top ten hold about 4.8%. For this clonotype: Its antigen is unknown.

V dropped 1 base and J dropped 11 bases, with 20 bases sitting between them. CDR3 size: 15 residues. Per germline, CDR1 SGHTA and CDR2 FQGTGA. J is TRBJ2-5 and V is TRBV7-3; a possible D gene is TRBD1 (5 bases). This clonotype was obtained from a girl aged 10 to 17 with multiple sclerosis. The sequenced material came from blood. CDR3 in amino acids: CASSLNQGSHNEQYF. DNA for the CDR3: TGTGCCAGCAGCTTAAATCAGGGCTCCCACAATGAGCAGTACTTC.